This T cell receptor beta chain was sequenced during a study of cytomegalovirus exposure and HLA in healthy donors. Broader study findings: Among immune exposure information, only CMV serostatus was available. A few V segments could not be told apart, such as TRBV6-2 and TRBV6-3, and were left out. Across all donors, roughly uniform sequencing depth was an assumption of the presence/absence analyses.

Germline assignment: CDR1 MNHEY and CDR2 SVGAGI. The CDR3 length is 13 residues. Trimming stripped 6 bases from V and 0 bases from J, with 8 bases between. With regard to this clone: Antigen unknown. The same CDR3 can be traced to other DNA sequences in this sample.

60 Vbeta and 13 Jbeta primers were used in PCR. TCRdb's table, derived via immunoSEQ multiplex PCR, lists solely in-frame clones and lacks some. The sample gives just under 250,000 clones, roughly 82% of which show up once; 5.4% is in the top ten. All the people who gave samples were healthy bone marrow donors. The TCR was taken from a woman in her 40s in good health and CMV-seropositive. J is TRBJ1-1 and V is TRBV6-5; possibly TRBD1 for D (5 bases). Sequenced sample: PBMCs. The CDR3 loop is CASRGRMNTEAFF. The CDR3 DNA reads TGTGCCAGCAGGGGGCGAATGAACACTGAAGCTTTCTTT.